This T cell receptor beta chain stems from a study of shared clonotypes between healthy human individuals. Notes on the study in general: On the whole, naive subsets had larger estimated richness than memory subsets had.

CDR3 length equals 14 residues. Germline CDR1 and CDR2: MNHNS and SASEGT. V lost 8 bases, J lost 4 bases, and 16 bases lay in between. This clone was observed a single time. Antigen specificity is unknown. Some clones are missing from TCRdb's copy, which holds only in-frame ones; the method was immunoSEQ multiplex PCR. The sample has 500,000 to 550,000 clones, 90% to 96% seen once. Those who donated were healthy HIV-negative adults, with no recent acute infections or vaccinations reported. Sequencing was done on a sample of naive CD4+ T cells sorted from blood. Subset of the sample: CD45RA+ positively selected. The V gene is TRBV6-1, the J gene TRBJ2-3, with D possibly TRBD2 on 6 matching bases. The receptor comes from a woman aged 25-40 years in good health. CDR3 nucleotides: TGTGCCAGCGCCTTGGGGGGAGCCGCAGATACGCAGTATTTT. Encoded protein: CASALGGAADTQYF.